These 17 T cell receptor beta chains came from one sample sequenced in a study of T cells after yellow fever vaccination. TCRdb used MiXCR to reprocess the 5' RACE reads, holding one entry per CDR3 protein. The profile covers about 370,000 distinct CDR3 sequences, with approximately 10% appearing a single time and around 20% taken by the ten largest. The sample was PBMCs, taken on the day of the first yellow fever vaccination. All receptors derive from a man between 18 and 29 years old who received the YFV17D yellow fever vaccine.

The table lists this clonotype with a few counts. The chain is built from TRBV20-1 and TRBJ1-5, with D uncertain. Trimming took off 5 bases at V and 3 bases at J, with 14 bases between the two ends. The CDR3 covers 14 residues. Germline V CDR1 and CDR2: DFQATT, SNEGSKA (reference sequence). CDR3 loop: CSAGPLWDNQPQHF. The CDR3, as DNA: TGCAGTGCTGGACCGCTCTGGGACAATCAGCCCCAGCATTTT.

The rearrangement links TRBV5-1 to TRBJ2-1; TRBD2 might be the D (5 bases). Per germline, CDR1 SGHRS and CDR2 YFSETQ. This CDR3 is 15 amino acids long. V was cut by 4 bases and J by 2 bases, with 13 bases left in between. CDR3 in DNA: TGCGCCAGCAGCGAGGGCTCCTACACCTACAATGAGCAGTTCTTC. Its protein is CASSEGSYTYNEQFF.

The chain joins TRBV10-3 to TRBJ1-2; tentatively, D is TRBD1 (5 bases). There are 14 residues in the CDR3. CDR1 is ENHRY, CDR2 SYGVKD, per germline. V was trimmed by 10 bases and J by 8 bases, leaving 23 bases between them. The CDR3 is CATIRGDQSGGYTF. The CDR3 DNA reads as TGTGCCACCATTCGCGGGGACCAGTCAGGCGGCTACACCTTC.

There are a few counts of this clonotype. This CDR3 reads CSAYRGRGEEGQYF. CDR3 nucleotide sequence: TGCAGTGCTTACCGGGGGCGGGGGGAGGAGGGGCAGTATTTT. The genes are TRBV20-1 and TRBJ2-3; 8 positions agree with TRBD2. CDR1 DFQATT and CDR2 SNEGSKA come from the germline V gene (reference sequence). The CDR3 consists of 14 residues. Trimming at V came to 5 bases and at J to 11 bases, leaving 15 bases not matched to a gene.

The rearrangement uses TRBV15 and TRBJ2-5; 9 bases are shared with TRBD1. The CDR3 spans 13 residues. In germline, CDR1 is LNHNV, CDR2 YYDKDF (reference sequence). V dropped 1 base and J dropped 7; count of bases not matched to a gene: 1. The CDR3 region has the DNA TGTGCCACCAGCAGAGGGACAGGGGTGACCCAGTACTTC. Protein: CATSRGTGVTQYF.

In this sample, this clonotype turned up a few times. This chain links TRBV5-1 with TRBJ2-5; 8 bases fit TRBD1. This CDR3 has 13 amino acids. V lost 5 bases and J lost 2; bases outside the gene matches: 2. CDR1 SGHRS and CDR2 YFSETQ come from the germline V gene. The CDR3 nucleotides read TGCGCCAGCAGGACAGGGGAGCAAGAGACCCAGTACTTC. It encodes CASRTGEQETQYF.

Here the CDR3 DNA reads TGCAGTGCTGGGCCGGGGAGGACCTCCTACAATGAGCAGTTCTTC. Protein: CSAGPGRTSYNEQFF. J is TRBJ2-1 and V is TRBV20-1; tentative D call: TRBD2 (6 bases). CDR1 and CDR2 (germline): DFQATT, SNEGSKA (reference sequence). V lost 5 bases to trimming and J lost 0 bases, with 14 bases between them. The CDR3 is 15 amino acids.

The chain joins TRBV9 to TRBJ2-1; 7 bases match TRBD1. The CDR3 consists of 17 residues. Germline lookup yields CDR1 SGDLS and CDR2 YYNGEE. V was pared by 4 bases and J by 3 bases, with 13 bases of the junction left unmatched. The CDR3 DNA reads as TGTGCCAGCAGCCATCCGAGAGGGACAGTTTTCTACAATGAGCAGTTCTTC. Protein product: CASSHPRGTVFYNEQFF.

The chain has TRBV6-1 and TRBJ2-5, with 11 bases that match TRBD2. With V trimmed by 6 bases and J by 3 bases, 9 bases remained unmatched. There are 16 residues in the CDR3. Germline lookup yields CDR1 MNHNS and CDR2 SASEGT. The chain's CDR3 is CASRTILAGAKETQYF. In nucleotides, the CDR3 is TGTGCCAGCAGAACTATACTAGCGGGGGCGAAAGAGACCCAGTACTTC.

The genes are TRBV5-4 and TRBJ2-1; 10 nucleotides align to TRBD2. The CDR3 consists of 15 residues. Germline values: CDR1 SGHNT, CDR2 YYREEE (reference sequence). The V gene end was trimmed by 0 bases and the J gene end by 8 bases; junction bases not matched to a gene: 5. CDR3 DNA: TGTGCCAGCAGCTTGGGGAGCGGGGGGGCATATGAGCAGTTCTTC. Protein sequence: CASSLGSGGAYEQFF.

This clonotype has only a few counts. The chain uses TRBV6-5 and TRBJ1-1; D remains unclear. The germline V and J ends were trimmed by 4 bases and 5 bases, with 11 bases remaining between them. Looked up from germline, CDR1 is MNHEY and CDR2 is SVGAGI. This CDR3 is 13 amino acids long. The CDR3 region is CASSSPMGTEAFF. Written as DNA, the CDR3 is TGTGCCAGCAGTTCCCCCATGGGGACTGAAGCTTTCTTT.

This clonotype has a handful of counts. The V call is TRBV20-1, the J call TRBJ1-1; unclear D gene. Trimming took off 2 bases at V and 6 bases at J, with 13 bases between the two ends. CDR3 length equals 13 residues. The germline CDR1 and CDR2 sequences are DFQATT and SNEGSKA (reference sequence). This chain's CDR3 is CSARTPQRAEAFF. CDR3 nucleotides: TGCAGTGCTAGAACCCCCCAGCGCGCTGAAGCTTTCTTT.

In this sample, this clonotype turned up a few times. The rearrangement joins TRBV20-1 to TRBJ1-2; no clear D. V lost 7 bases, J lost 7 bases, and 7 bases lay in between. Germline loops: CDR1 DFQATT, CDR2 SNEGSKA (reference sequence). The CDR3 sequence is 9 residues long. CDR3 sequence: CSGVPGYTF. The CDR3 DNA follows: TGCAGTGGGGTGCCTGGCTACACCTTC.

This chain connects TRBV4-3 to TRBJ2-7; no clear D gene. The CDR3 is made up of 17 amino acids. Germline V lookup: CDR1 LGHNA, CDR2 YSLEER. V lost 0 bases to trimming and J lost 1 base, with 16 bases between them. The CDR3, as DNA: TGCGCCAGCAGCCAAGACGTGGGCCAGGTTGAGTCCTACGAGCAGTACTTC. Its translation: CASSQDVGQVESYEQYF.

This chain connects TRBV6-5 to TRBJ2-1, with D perhaps assigned TRBD1 or TRBD2 (6 bases each). Per the germline V gene, CDR1 is MNHEY and CDR2 is SVGAGI. V lost 0 bases to trimming and J lost 5 bases, with 14 bases between them. CDR3 size: 16 residues. The CDR3 loop is CASSYSGGRIDNEQFF. The CDR3 nucleotides are TGTGCCAGCAGTTACTCGGGGGGCCGGATTGACAATGAGCAGTTCTTC.

The rearrangement links TRBV27 to TRBJ2-5; D perhaps matches TRBD2 (6 bases). The CDR3 contains 14 residues. The ends were cut back, 8 bases at V and 5 bases at J, with 18 bases in the middle. CDR1 MNHEY and CDR2 SMNVEV come from the germline V gene (reference sequence). CDR3 region: CASGPGDLRETQYF. Written as DNA, the CDR3 is TGTGCCAGCGGCCCGGGGGACCTGAGGGAGACCCAGTACTTC.

About this clonotype itself: This could be a read error, since a much larger clone is one nucleotide away. The chain links TRBV5-6 to TRBJ2-1, with D hard to call. CDR1 and CDR2 from the germline V gene are SGHDT and YYEEEE. V gave up 4 bases and J gave up 6 bases, with 11 bases separating them. This CDR3 is built from 13 residues. CDR3: CASSPTEFNEQFF. CDR3 in DNA: TGTGCCAGCAGCCCGACGGAGTTCAATGAGCAGTTCTTC.